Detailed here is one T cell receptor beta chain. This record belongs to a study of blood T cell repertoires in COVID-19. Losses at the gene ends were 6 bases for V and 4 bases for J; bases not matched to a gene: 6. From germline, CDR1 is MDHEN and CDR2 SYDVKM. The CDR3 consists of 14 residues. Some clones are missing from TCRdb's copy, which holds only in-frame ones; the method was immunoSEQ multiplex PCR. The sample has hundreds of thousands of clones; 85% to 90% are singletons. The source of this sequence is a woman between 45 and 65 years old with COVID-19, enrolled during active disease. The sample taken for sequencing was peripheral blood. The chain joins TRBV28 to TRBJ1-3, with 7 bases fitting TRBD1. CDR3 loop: CASSSGQIGNTIYF. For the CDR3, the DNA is TGTGCCAGCAGCTCGGGACAGATCGGAAACACCATATATTTT.